Listed below are T cell receptor beta chains from one sample, sequenced in a study of T cells after yellow fever vaccination. One entry per CDR3 protein results from TCRdb running MiXCR on the 5' RACE reads. The sample records nearly 300,000 distinct CDR3 sequences, around 8.6% being singletons. Specimen: CD4+ T cells sorted from PBMCs, collected 5 days after the yellow fever booster vaccination. The receptors here all came from a man aged 18 to 30 who received the YFV17D yellow fever vaccine. Each CDR3 is given with its conserved first and last residue. A D gene is named only where the DNA matches it firmly. Clone sizes are given selectively: once, few, many, or a class where the clone is expanded.

>TRBV5-1|many|TRBJ2-6|-
TGCGCCAGCAGCTTGGAGGCTGGGGCCAACGTCCTGACTTTC
CASSLEAGANVLTF
>TRBV11-2|-|TRBJ1-5|-
TGTGCCAGCAGCCTTACAGGGAGGGCGCCCCAGCATTTT
CASSLTGRAPQHF
>TRBV14|few|TRBJ2-1|-
TGTGCCAGCAGCCAAGTAACATGGGGAAATGAGCAGTTCTTC
CASSQVTWGNEQFF
>TRBV13|-|TRBJ2-3|-
TGTGCCTTACCCCCGGCGGGAACTCCTTGGGGCACAGATACGCAGTATTTT
CALPPAGTPWGTDTQYF
>TRBV5-1|-|TRBJ2-5|TRBD1
TGCGCCAGCAGCCCTGTCCCGGGACAGCAAGAGACCCAGTACTTC
CASSPVPGQQETQYF
>TRBV13|few|TRBJ1-5|-
TGTGCCAGCAGCTTAGATCCAGGGAGCAATCAGCCCCAGCATTTT
CASSLDPGSNQPQHF
>TRBV7-2|many|TRBJ2-3|-
TGTGCCAGCAGCTTGGTGATGAACACAGATACGCAGTATTTT
CASSLVMNTDTQYF
>TRBV29-1|few|TRBJ1-3|TRBD1
TGCAGCGGGATTAGCGGAGGGGGCGTAAGAAACACCATATATTTT
CSGISGGGVRNTIYF
>TRBV30|-|TRBJ2-6|-
TGTGCCTGGAGTGTTACAGACGGGGCCAACGTCCTGACTTTC
CAWSVTDGANVLTF
>TRBV30|-|TRBJ1-2|TRBD1
TGTGCCTGGAGGGACAGGGGGCGCGTCAATGGCTACACCTTC
CAWRDRGRVNGYTF